This entry concerns a single T cell receptor beta chain. As yet, its antigen is unknown. J lost 3 bases, V lost 0 bases, and 10 bases had no gene match. The CDR3 contains 18 residues. Germline V gene sequence: CDR1 MGHRA, CDR2 YSYEKL. TCR beta cDNA libraries had unique molecular identifiers. TCRdb itself ran the PCR reads through MiXCR, one entry per CDR3 protein. Of some 800,000 distinct CDR3 sequences in the sample, about 43% were seen once. The sample comes from a study of post-analysis software for immune sequencing data. Study details: Included among the disease courses, which were recorded for the cohort, were relapsing-remitting, secondary progressive and progressive-relapsing multiple sclerosis.

Whole-study results and caveats: There were five or six TRBV segments more frequent in patients than controls, and TRBV5-6, TRBV5-1 and TRBV20-1 were among them.

The genes are TRBV4-1 and TRBJ2-1; 8 bases fit TRBD2. Sequenced input: blood. This receptor was obtained from a girl between 10 and 17 years old with multiple sclerosis. DNA of the CDR3: TGCGCCAGCAGCCAAGATGGGACGGGACTAGTGTACTACAATGAGCAGTTCTTC. The encoded protein is CASSQDGTGLVYYNEQFF.